This TCR beta chain was documented in a study of human T cells and chemical hapten exposure. Background on the study: Small differences in pooled library volume mainly drove the variation in TCR yields per sample.

Broader study findings: TCRs exceeding a frequency of 1 in 1000 stayed unchanged under DPC sensitization.

This clonotype has only a few counts. Its cognate antigen is unknown. Unique molecular identifiers were attached to individual cDNA molecules within the library. TCRdb reanalysed the RACE reads using MiXCR and keeps one entry per CDR3 protein. The repertoire holds 210,000 or so distinct CDR3 sequences, with roughly a quarter as singletons. CDR3 length: 14 amino acids. Germline V gene data show CDR1 as SGHTA and CDR2 as FQGNSA. Trimming stripped 4 bases from V and 2 bases from J, with 12 bases between. Time point described: patch test 3, about 24 weeks after DPC sensitization. Treatment: therapeutic diphenylcyclopropenone sensitization with weekly scalp DPC. Blood draws preceded each patch test application.

The V and J genes are TRBV7-2 and TRBJ2-7, with a tentative D call TRBD2 (5 bases). This TCR derives from a woman aged 40 to 49 with alopecia areata. Some clones in this sample may be carry-over from other donors' samples. The sequenced sample was whole blood, obtained in connection with sensitization to the hapten diphenylcyclopropenone (DPC). This CDR3 reads CASSSGLTPYEQYF. DNA for the CDR3: TGTGCCAGCAGCTCAGGACTTACCCCCTACGAGCAGTACTTC.